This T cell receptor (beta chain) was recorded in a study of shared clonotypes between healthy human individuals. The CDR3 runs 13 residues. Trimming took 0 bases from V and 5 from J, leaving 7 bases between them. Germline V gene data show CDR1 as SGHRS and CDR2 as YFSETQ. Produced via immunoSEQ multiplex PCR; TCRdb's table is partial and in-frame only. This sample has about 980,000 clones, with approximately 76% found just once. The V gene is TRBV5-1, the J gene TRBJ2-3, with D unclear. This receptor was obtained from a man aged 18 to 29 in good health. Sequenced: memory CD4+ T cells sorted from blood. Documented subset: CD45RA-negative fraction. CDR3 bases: TGCGCCAGCAGCTTGGACGTGGGAGATACGCAGTATTTT. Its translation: CASSLDVGDTQYF.